What follows are 21 T cell receptor beta chains derived from one specimen sequenced in a study of CD8 T cells in Susac syndrome (dated by TCRdb to the late 2010s). The library was produced with the immunoSEQ multiplex PCR assay. RNA was extracted using the RNeasy kit, and roughly 0.45 to 1 microgram was reverse transcribed with random hexamers. TCRdb trimmed the raw reads at Q25, called clones with MiXCR and kept productive beta chains. For every CDR3 protein sequence, its rows merge into one entry that carries the most common genes and DNA. The sample table holds 300,000 to 350,000 distinct CDR3 sequences, of which approximately 90% were seen once. The ten largest account for about 0.07% of the sample. Sequencing input: CD4+ T cells from PBMCs. The source is a human donor with multiple sclerosis.

The rearrangement joins TRBV20-1 to TRBJ2-1; 7 nucleotides align to TRBD1. The CDR3 is 16 amino acids. J lost 4 bases, V lost 6 bases, and 15 bases had no gene match. The germline CDR1 and CDR2 sequences are DFQATT and SNEGSKA (reference sequence). The CDR3: CSAPRTGSRVYNEQFF. CDR3 nucleotide sequence: TGCAGTGCCCCCCGGACAGGCTCCAGGGTTTACAATGAGCAGTTCTTC.

Regarding this clonotype: A junction boundary mismatches the germline segment, possibly from a read error. This sequence joins TRBV4-2 and TRBJ1-1, with D hard to call. CDR3 length equals 13 residues. Germline-derived CDR1 and CDR2 are LGHNA and YNFKEQ. The CDR3 spells CASRQGVRTEAFF. The CDR3 DNA sequence: TGTGCCAGCAGGCAAGGCGTGAGGACTGAAGCTTTCTTT.

CDR3 in amino acids: CSLHGGNTDTQYF. Written as DNA, the CDR3 is TGCAGTCTCCACGGCGGGAACACAGATACGCAGTATTTT. V is TRBV20-1 and J is TRBJ2-3, with D tentatively TRBD2 (6 bases). The CDR3 is 13 residues long. Deletions cut 8 bases from V and 2 bases from J, with 14 bases between. Per the germline V gene, CDR1 is DFQATT and CDR2 is SNEGSKA (reference sequence).

V is TRBV20-1 and J is TRBJ1-2; D is possibly TRBD1 (5 bases). This CDR3 is 15 amino acids long. The ends were cut back, 6 bases at V and 3 bases at J, with 20 bases in the middle. The germline gives CDR1 DFQATT, CDR2 SNEGSKA (reference sequence). The CDR3 DNA reads as TGCAGTGCACGACAGTTATTGGGCTTAGACTATGGCTACACCTTC. This gives the protein CSARQLLGLDYGYTF.

The rearrangement links TRBV7-9 to TRBJ1-6; D remains ambiguous. The germline gives CDR1 SEHNR, CDR2 FQNEAQ (reference sequence). The CDR3 extends over 15 amino acids. V was cut by 1 base and J by 7 bases, with 11 bases left in between. CDR3 residues: CASSLVGGYNSPLHF. The CDR3 region has the DNA TGTGCCAGCAGCTTAGTAGGAGGGTACAATTCACCCCTCCACTTT.

V usage is TRBV2 and J usage is TRBJ2-2, with 12 bases identical to TRBD2. CDR3 size: 16 residues. Germline V CDR1 and CDR2: SNHLY, FYNNEI. J gave up 6 bases and V 4 bases, and 6 bases lay outside the gene matches. CDR3 nucleotides: TGTGCCAGCAGTGCTAGCGGGAGGGCCTGGGCCGGGGAGCTGTTTTTT. It specifies CASSASGRAWAGELFF.

The rearrangement uses TRBV28 and TRBJ2-3; perhaps TRBD2 as D (5 bases). Trimming took 7 bases from V and 4 from J, leaving 15 bases between them. CDR1 MDHEN and CDR2 SYDVKM come from the germline V gene. The length of the CDR3 is 14 residues. The CDR3 region is CASTTRSGSDTQYF. As DNA, the CDR3 is TGTGCCAGCACGACCCGCTCGGGGTCAGATACGCAGTATTTT. Together with reference TRBV28 and TRBJ2-3, the CDR3 gives the full variable domain: DVKVTQSSRYLVKRTGEKVFLECVQDMDHENMFWYRQDPGLGLRLIYFSYDVKMKEKGDIPEGYSVSREKKERFSLILESASTNQTSMYLCASTTRSGSDTQYFGPGTRLTVL.

The J gene is TRBJ2-3, the V gene TRBV11-2; 10 nucleotides agree with TRBD2. J gave up 4 bases and V 5 bases, and 9 bases lay outside the gene matches. Germline V gene sequence: CDR1 SGHAT, CDR2 FQNNGV. This CDR3 region has 16 residues. This CDR3 reads CASSDGLAGVPDTQYF. Here the CDR3 DNA reads TGTGCCAGCAGCGACGGGCTAGCGGGAGTACCAGATACGCAGTATTTT.

The V gene is TRBV7-2, the J gene TRBJ2-1; TRBD2 matches at 9 bases. CDR3 length: 15 amino acids. With V trimmed by 2 bases and J by 6 bases, 5 bases remained unmatched. Germline-derived CDR1 and CDR2 are SGHTA and FQGNSA. The CDR3 reads CASSLLGLAVNEQFF. The CDR3 DNA follows: TGTGCCAGCAGCTTACTGGGACTAGCCGTCAATGAGCAGTTCTTC. The variable domain in full, completed from reference TRBV7-2 and TRBJ2-1, reads GAGVSQSPSNKVTEKGKDVELRCDPISGHTALYWYRQSLGQGLEFLIYFQGNSAPDKSGLPSDRFSAERTGGSVSTLTIQRTQQEDSAVYLCASSLLGLAVNEQFFGPGTRLTVL.

This chain uses TRBV7-9 with TRBJ2-3; 7 bases are a match to TRBD2. The CDR3 runs to 14 residues. Germline CDR1 is SEHNR and CDR2 is FQNEAQ (reference sequence). Trimming cost V 5 bases and J 4 bases; bases outside gene matches: 6. CDR3: CASSNNRGADTQYF. The CDR3 DNA is TGTGCCAGCAGCAACAATCGGGGGGCAGATACGCAGTATTTT. Together with reference TRBV7-9 and TRBJ2-3, the CDR3 gives the full variable domain: DTGVSQNPRHKITKRGQNVTFRCDPISEHNRLYWYRQTLGQGPEFLTYFQNEAQLEKSRLLSDRFSAERPKGSFSTLEIQRTEQGDSAMYLCASSNNRGADTQYFGPGTRLTVL.

This sequence joins TRBV15 and TRBJ2-5; TRBD2 agrees at 8 bases. From germline, CDR1 is LNHNV and CDR2 YYDKDF (reference sequence). CDR3 length: 15 residues. The V segment lost 0 bases and the J segment 4 bases; nucleotides outside the gene matches: 4. CDR3 region: CATSRDRAGGETQYF. The CDR3, as DNA: TGTGCCACCAGCAGAGACCGCGCGGGAGGAGAGACCCAGTACTTC.

This chain joins TRBV7-8 and TRBJ1-2; D remains ambiguous. The V and J ends lost 1 base and 4 bases respectively, with 7 bases between them. The CDR3 has 13 amino acids. The germline gives CDR1 SGHVS, CDR2 FQNEAQ. The CDR3 DNA reads TGTGCCAGCAGCTTAGATTGGGGCTATGGCTACACCTTC. Amino acid sequence: CASSLDWGYGYTF. The whole variable domain, filled in from reference TRBV7-8 and TRBJ1-2, reads GAGVSQSPRYKVAKRGQDVALRCDPISGHVSLFWYQQALGQGPEFLTYFQNEAQLDKSGLPSDRFFAERPEGSVSTLKIQRTQQEDSAVYLCASSLDWGYGYTFGSGTRLTVV.

The chain has TRBV6-2 or TRBV6-3 and TRBJ1-2; D is perhaps TRBD1 (6 bases). V lost 7 bases and J 4 bases, leaving 16 bases between the germline ends. CDR1 and CDR2 from the germline V gene are MNHEY and SVGEGT. The CDR3 covers 14 residues. CDR3 residues: CASNQQGAGYGYTF. The CDR3 nucleotides are TGTGCCAGCAACCAACAGGGCGCTGGCTATGGCTACACCTTC.

The V and J genes are TRBV20-1 and TRBJ2-7, with 8 bases that match TRBD1. V was clipped by 0 bases and J by 2 bases; unmatched bases: 9. CDR1 and CDR2 from the germline V gene are DFQATT and SNEGSKA (reference sequence). The CDR3 totals 16 residues. CDR3 sequence reads: CSARDQGQDYPYEQYF. CDR3 nucleotide sequence: TGCAGTGCTAGAGATCAGGGACAGGACTACCCCTACGAGCAGTACTTC.

The V gene is TRBV5-1, the J gene TRBJ2-5; possibly TRBD1 for D (6 bases). CDR1 is SGHRS, CDR2 YFSETQ, per germline. The V gene lost 0 bases and the J gene lost 7 bases, with 13 bases spanning the gap. The CDR3 spans 14 residues. CDR3 sequence: CASSLVDRLGTQYF. The CDR3 region has the DNA TGCGCCAGCAGCTTGGTGGACAGACTGGGGACCCAGTACTTC.

The rearrangement joins TRBV3-1 to TRBJ2-2; D remains unclear. Germline CDR1 is LGHDT and CDR2 is YNNKEL (reference sequence). V lost 1 base, J lost 6 bases, and 9 bases lay in between. This CDR3 comprises 14 residues. Here the CDR3 DNA reads TGTGCCAGCAGCCAAGCCAGTGTCTCCGGGGAGCTGTTTTTT. Translating it yields CASSQASVSGELFF.

V and J are TRBV3-1 and TRBJ2-7, with D tentatively TRBD1 (6 bases). This CDR3 region has 13 residues. Germline CDR1 reads LGHDT; CDR2 reads YNNKEL (reference sequence). V shed 4 bases and J shed 6 bases, with 13 bases lying between them. The CDR3 nucleotides are TGTGCCAGCAGCCGTTTACAGGGAATCGAGCAGTACTTC. Its translation is CASSRLQGIEQYF.

The chain recombines TRBV19 with TRBJ1-1, with D possibly matching TRBD1 (6 bases). The CDR3 has 13 residues. Germline CDR1 is LNHDA and CDR2 is SQIVND (reference sequence). The germline V and J ends were trimmed by 9 bases and 6 bases, with 17 bases remaining between them. CDR3 region: CASARGPWAEAFF. CDR3 nucleotide sequence: TGTGCCAGCGCCCGGGGGCCTTGGGCTGAAGCTTTCTTT.

A single count supports this clonotype. V and J are TRBV6-4 and TRBJ2-1, with unresolved D. CDR1 is MRHNA and CDR2 is SNTAGT in the germline V gene. CDR3 length equals 13 residues. V was trimmed by 0 bases and J by 9 bases, leaving 9 bases between them. The CDR3 DNA reads as TGTGCCAGCAGTGACTCGGTTTGGGGTGAGCAGTTCTTC. It translates to CASSDSVWGEQFF.

The CDR3 is CASSLSLRTGTEAFF. In nucleotides, the CDR3 is TGTGCCAGCAGCTTAAGCCTCAGGACAGGAACTGAAGCTTTCTTT. This chain connects TRBV11-2 to TRBJ1-1, with 7 bases matching TRBD1. Germline assignment: CDR1 SGHAT and CDR2 FQNNGV. Trimming removed 2 bases from V and 5 bases from J; junction bases left unmatched: 8. This CDR3 comprises 15 residues.

This clonotype was observed a few times. The genes are TRBV20-1 and TRBJ1-2; 9 nucleotides line up with TRBD1. Germline V gives CDR1 DFQATT, CDR2 SNEGSKA (reference sequence). V was clipped by 5 bases and J by 9 bases; unmatched bases: 13. CDR3 size: 14 residues. The CDR3, as DNA: TGCAGTGCTGGGGGACAGGGTTGGTTGGATAGCTACACCTTC. Its protein is CSAGGQGWLDSYTF.